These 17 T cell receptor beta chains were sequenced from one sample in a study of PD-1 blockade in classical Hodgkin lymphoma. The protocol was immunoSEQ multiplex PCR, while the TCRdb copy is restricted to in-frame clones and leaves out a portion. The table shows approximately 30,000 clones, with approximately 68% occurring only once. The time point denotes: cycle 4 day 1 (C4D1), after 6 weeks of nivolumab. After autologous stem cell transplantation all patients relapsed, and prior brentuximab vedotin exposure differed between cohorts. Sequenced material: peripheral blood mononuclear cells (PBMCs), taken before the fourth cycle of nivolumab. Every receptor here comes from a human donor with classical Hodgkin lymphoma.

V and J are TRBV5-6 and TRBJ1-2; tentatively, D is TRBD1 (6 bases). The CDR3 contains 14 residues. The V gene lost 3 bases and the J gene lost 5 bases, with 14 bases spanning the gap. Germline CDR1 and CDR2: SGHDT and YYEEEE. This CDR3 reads CASSSARGSYGYTF. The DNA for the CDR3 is TGTGCCAGCAGCTCGGCGAGGGGGTCGTATGGCTACACCTTC.

The CDR3 nucleotides are TGTGCCAGCAGCTCAGGGATTTTATCCGGGGAGCTGTTTTTT. Translated: CASSSGILSGELFF. J is TRBJ2-2 and V is TRBV7-9; D might be TRBD1 (5 bases). The CDR3 sequence is 14 residues long. Germline CDR1 SEHNR, CDR2 FQNEAQ (reference sequence). Trimming took 4 bases from V and 6 from J, leaving 12 bases between them.

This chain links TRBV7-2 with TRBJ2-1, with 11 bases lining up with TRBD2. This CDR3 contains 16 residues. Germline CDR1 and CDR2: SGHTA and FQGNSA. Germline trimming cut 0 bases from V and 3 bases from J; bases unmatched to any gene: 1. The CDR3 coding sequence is TGTGCCAGCAGCTTAGCGGGGACTAGCGGCTACAATGAGCAGTTCTTC. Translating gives CASSLAGTSGYNEQFF.

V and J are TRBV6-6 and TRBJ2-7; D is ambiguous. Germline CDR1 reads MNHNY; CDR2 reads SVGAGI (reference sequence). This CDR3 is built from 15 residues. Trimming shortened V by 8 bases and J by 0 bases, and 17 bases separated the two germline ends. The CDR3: CASRPRSASSYEQYF. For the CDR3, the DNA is TGTGCCAGCCGGCCCCGGAGTGCCAGCTCCTACGAGCAGTACTTC.

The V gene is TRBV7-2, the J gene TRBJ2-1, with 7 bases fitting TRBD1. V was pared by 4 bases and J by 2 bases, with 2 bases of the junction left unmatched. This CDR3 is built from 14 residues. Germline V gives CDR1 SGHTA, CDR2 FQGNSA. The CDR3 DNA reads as TGTGCCAGCAGCTCCCAGGGGGCCTACAATGAGCAGTTCTTC. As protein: CASSSQGAYNEQFF.

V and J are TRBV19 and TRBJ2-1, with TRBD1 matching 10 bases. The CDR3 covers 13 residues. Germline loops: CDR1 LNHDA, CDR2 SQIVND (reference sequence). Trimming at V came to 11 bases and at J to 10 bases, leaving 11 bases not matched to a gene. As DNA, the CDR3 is TGTGCCTCAAGGGGACAGGGGACAGGGGAGCAGTTCTTC. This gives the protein CASRGQGTGEQFF. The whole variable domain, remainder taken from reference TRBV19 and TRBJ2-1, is DGGITQSPKYLFRKEGQNVTLSCEQNLNHDAMYWYRQDPGQGLRLIYYSQIVNDFQKGDIAEGYSVSREKKESFPLTVTSAQKNPTAFYLCASRGQGTGEQFFGPGTRLTVL.

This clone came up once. The CDR3 spells CASSPPGTEAFF. The CDR3 DNA sequence: TGTGCCAGCAGTCCCCCTGGTACTGAAGCTTTCTTT. V is TRBV28 and J is TRBJ1-1, with D unresolved. This CDR3 contains 12 residues. The germline V gene encodes CDR1 MDHEN and CDR2 SYDVKM. Trimming removed 5 bases from V and 5 bases from J, with 9 bases in between. Full variable domain (outside the CDR3, taken from reference TRBV28 and TRBJ1-1): DVKVTQSSRYLVKRTGEKVFLECVQDMDHENMFWYRQDPGLGLRLIYFSYDVKMKEKGDIPEGYSVSREKKERFSLILESASTNQTSMYLCASSPPGTEAFFGQGTRLTVV.

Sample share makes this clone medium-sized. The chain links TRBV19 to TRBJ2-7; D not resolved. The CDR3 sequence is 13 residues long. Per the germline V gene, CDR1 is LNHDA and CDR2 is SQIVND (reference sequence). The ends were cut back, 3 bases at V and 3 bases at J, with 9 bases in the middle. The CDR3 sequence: CASSILTDYEQYF. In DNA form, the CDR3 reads TGTGCCAGTAGTATCCTGACCGACTACGAGCAGTACTTC.

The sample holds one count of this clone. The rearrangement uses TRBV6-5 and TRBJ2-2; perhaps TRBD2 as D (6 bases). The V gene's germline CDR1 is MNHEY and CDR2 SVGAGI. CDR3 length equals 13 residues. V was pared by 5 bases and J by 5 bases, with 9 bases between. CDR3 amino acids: CASSESGTGELFF. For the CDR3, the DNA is TGTGCCAGCAGTGAAAGCGGGACCGGGGAGCTGTTTTTT.

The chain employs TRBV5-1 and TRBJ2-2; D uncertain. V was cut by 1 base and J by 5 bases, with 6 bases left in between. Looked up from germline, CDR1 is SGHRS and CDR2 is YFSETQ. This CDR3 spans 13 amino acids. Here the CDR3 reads CASSLRRTGELFF. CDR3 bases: TGCGCCAGCAGCTTGAGGCGAACCGGGGAGCTGTTTTTT.

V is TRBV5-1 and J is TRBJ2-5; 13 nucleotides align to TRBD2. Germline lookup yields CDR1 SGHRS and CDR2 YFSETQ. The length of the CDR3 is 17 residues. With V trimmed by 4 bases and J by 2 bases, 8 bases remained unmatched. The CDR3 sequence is CASSPGLAGAQQETQYF. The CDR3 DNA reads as TGCGCCAGCAGCCCCGGACTAGCGGGGGCCCAACAAGAGACCCAGTACTTC.

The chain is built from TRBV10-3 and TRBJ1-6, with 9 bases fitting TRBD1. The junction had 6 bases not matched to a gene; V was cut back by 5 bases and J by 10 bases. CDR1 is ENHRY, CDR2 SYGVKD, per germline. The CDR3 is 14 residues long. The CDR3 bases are TGTGCCATCAGTTTAAGACAGGGGGGATCACCCCTCCACTTT. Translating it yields CAISLRQGGSPLHF.

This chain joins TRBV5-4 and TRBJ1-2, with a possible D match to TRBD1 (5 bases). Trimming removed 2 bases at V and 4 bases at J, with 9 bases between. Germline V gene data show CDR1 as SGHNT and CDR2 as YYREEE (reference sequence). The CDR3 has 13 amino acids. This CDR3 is CASSLSGTYGYTF. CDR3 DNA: TGTGCCAGCAGCTTATCGGGGACCTATGGCTACACCTTC.

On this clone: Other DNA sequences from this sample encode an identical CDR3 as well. The chain's CDR3 is CASSLRGANTEAFF. CDR3 nucleotide sequence: TGTGCCAGCAGCTTACGGGGTGCTAACACTGAAGCTTTCTTT. The V gene is TRBV7-9, the J gene TRBJ1-1, with D hard to call. The V and J ends lost 2 bases and 2 bases respectively, with 9 bases between them. The CDR3 length is 14 residues. Germline lookup yields CDR1 SEHNR and CDR2 FQNEAQ (reference sequence).

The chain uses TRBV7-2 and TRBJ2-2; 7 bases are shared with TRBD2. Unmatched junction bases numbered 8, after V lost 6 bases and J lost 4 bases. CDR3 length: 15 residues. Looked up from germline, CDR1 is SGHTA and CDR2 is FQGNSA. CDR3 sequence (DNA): TGTGCCAGCAGTTCGTCTTCGGGGGGCACCGGGGAGCTGTTTTTT. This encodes CASSSSSGGTGELFF.

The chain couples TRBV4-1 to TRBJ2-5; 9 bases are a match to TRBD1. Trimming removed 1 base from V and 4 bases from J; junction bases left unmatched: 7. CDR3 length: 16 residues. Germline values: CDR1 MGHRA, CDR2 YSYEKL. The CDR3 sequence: CASSQGGTGRGETQYF. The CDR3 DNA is TGCGCCAGCAGCCAAGGTGGGACAGGGAGAGGAGAGACCCAGTACTTC.

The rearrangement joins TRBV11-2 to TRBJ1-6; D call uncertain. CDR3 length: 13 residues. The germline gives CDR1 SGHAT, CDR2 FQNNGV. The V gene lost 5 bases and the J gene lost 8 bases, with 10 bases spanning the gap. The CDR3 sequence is CASSIYRDSPLHF. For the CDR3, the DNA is TGTGCCAGCAGCATATACAGAGATTCACCCCTCCACTTT.